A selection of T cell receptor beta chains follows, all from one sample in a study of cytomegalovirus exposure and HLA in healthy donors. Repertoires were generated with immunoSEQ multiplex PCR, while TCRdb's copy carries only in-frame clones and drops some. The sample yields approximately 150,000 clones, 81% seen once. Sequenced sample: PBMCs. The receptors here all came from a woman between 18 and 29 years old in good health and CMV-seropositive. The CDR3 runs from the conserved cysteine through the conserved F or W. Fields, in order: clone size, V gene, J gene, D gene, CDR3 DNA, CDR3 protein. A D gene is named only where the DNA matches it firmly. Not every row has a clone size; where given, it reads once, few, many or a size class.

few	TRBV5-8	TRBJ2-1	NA	TGTGCCAGCAGTTTTCAGTTAACCTACAATGAGCAGTTCTTC	CASSFQLTYNEQFF
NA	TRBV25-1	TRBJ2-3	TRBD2	TGTGCCAGCAGTGATGTAGCGGGGGGCTACACAGATACGCAGTATTTT	CASSDVAGGYTDTQYF
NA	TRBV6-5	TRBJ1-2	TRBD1	TGTGCCAGCAGCAGGGGACAGGCTTCCTATGGCTACACCTTC	CASSRGQASYGYTF
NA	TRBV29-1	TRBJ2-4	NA	TGCAGCGTTCGGGGGAACTTAGTAAACATTCAGTACTTC	CSVRGNLVNIQYF
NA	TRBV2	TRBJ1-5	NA	TGTGCCAGCAGTGACGCCAGGGACAATCAGCCCCAGCATTTT	CASSDARDNQPQHF
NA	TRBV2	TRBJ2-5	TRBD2	TGTGCCAGCAGTGAAGCGAGGCTAGCGGGGGGCAGTGAGACCCAGTACTTC	CASSEARLAGGSETQYF
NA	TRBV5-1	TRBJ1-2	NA	TGCGCCAGCAGCTTCCTATATACCAGGGATGGCTACACCTTC	CASSFLYTRDGYTF
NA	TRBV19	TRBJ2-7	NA	TGTGCCAGTAGTATAGAGGACAGCCCGTTCTACGAGCAGTACTTC	CASSIEDSPFYEQYF
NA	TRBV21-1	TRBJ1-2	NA	TGTGCCAGCAGCAAAGTCGGGCAAGGGGGACACTATGGCTACACCTTC	CASSKVGQGGHYGYTF
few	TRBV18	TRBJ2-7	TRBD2	TGTGCCAGCTCACCCTTAGCGGGGGAAAACTACGAGCAGTACTTC	CASSPLAGENYEQYF
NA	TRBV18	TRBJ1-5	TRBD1	TGTGCCAGCTCACCGGTTGGACAGGGGGGATGGCAGCCCCAGCATTTT	CASSPVGQGGWQPQHF
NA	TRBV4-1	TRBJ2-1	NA	TGCGCCAGCAGCCAAGTTAGCCGGACAATGAACAATGAGCAGTTCTTC	CASSQVSRTMNNEQFF
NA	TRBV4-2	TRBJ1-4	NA	TGTGCCAGCAGCCAACGCCCAGAAAGCGTCGTGGAAAAACTGTTTTTT	CASSQRPESVVEKLFF
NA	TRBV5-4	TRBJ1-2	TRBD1	TGTGCCAGCAGCTTGGGGACAGGGGGCAAAAGTAACTATGGCTACACCTTC	CASSLGTGGKSNYGYTF
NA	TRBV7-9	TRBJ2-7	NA	TGTGCCAGCAGCTTACAAACATTCCCCTACGAGCAGTACTTC	CASSLQTFPYEQYF
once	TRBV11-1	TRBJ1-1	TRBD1	TGTGCCACCCCCGGGACAGGGACCACTGAAGCTTTCTTT	CATPGTGTTEAFF
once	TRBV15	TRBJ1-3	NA	TGCGCCACCAGCAGAGAAGTAGGCTACAGGGAACCTGGAAACACCATATATTTT	CATSREVGYREPGNTIYF
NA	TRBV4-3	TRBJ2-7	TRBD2	TGCGCCAGCAGCCAAGAAAAGGAGGCTTGGCTAGCGGGGACTCATTACGAGCAGTACTTC	CASSQEKEAWLAGTHYEQYF
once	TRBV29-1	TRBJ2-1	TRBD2	TGCAGCGTTGATGGCGGGGGGGCTTTAACCAATGAGCAGTTCTTC	CSVDGGGALTNEQFF
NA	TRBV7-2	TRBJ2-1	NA	TGTGCCAGCAGCTCCAGTGGCGGGCGGGGCCTCACCTACAATGAGCAGTTCTTC	CASSSSGGRGLTYNEQFF
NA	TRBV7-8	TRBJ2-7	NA	TGTGCCAGCAGCTTAGCGGACAGCCTAAGCTCCTACGAGCAGTACTTC	CASSLADSLSSYEQYF
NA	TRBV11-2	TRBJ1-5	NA	TGTGCCAGCAGCTCACTTCCCGATCAGCCCCAGCATTTT	CASSSLPDQPQHF
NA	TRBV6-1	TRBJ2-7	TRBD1	TGTGCCAGCCTACAGGGGTACCCTTTCTACGAGCAGTACTTC	CASLQGYPFYEQYF
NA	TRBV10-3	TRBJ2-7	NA	TGTGCCATCACACCGGACACTCTATACGAGCAGTACTTC	CAITPDTLYEQYF
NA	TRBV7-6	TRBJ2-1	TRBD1	TGTGCCAGCAGCCGAGCAGGGGGTGAGCAGTTCTTC	CASSRAGGEQFF
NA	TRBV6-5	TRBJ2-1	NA	TGTGCCAGCAGTTACTCGAAACGGAATGAGCAGTTCTTC	CASSYSKRNEQFF
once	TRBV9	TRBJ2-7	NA	TGTGCCAGCAGCGTAGCCGCGGCGCCCTACGAGCAGTACTTC	CASSVAAAPYEQYF
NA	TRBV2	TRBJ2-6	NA	TGTGCCAGCAGGGCAGGATCCTCTGGGGCCAACGGCCTGACTTTC	CASRAGSSGANGLTF
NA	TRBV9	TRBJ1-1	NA	TGTGCCAGCAGCGTAATGTTGGGGCGTGTAGCTTTCTTT	CASSVMLGRVAFF
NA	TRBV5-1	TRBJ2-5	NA	TGCGCCAGCAGCGAGGAACCTAGCAAAGAGACCCAGTACTTC	CASSEEPSKETQYF
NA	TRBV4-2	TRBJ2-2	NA	TGTGCCAGCAGCCAAGATGACAGGGAGCTGTTTTTT	CASSQDDRELFF
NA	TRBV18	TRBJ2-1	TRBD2	TGTGCCAGCTCACAACGGACTAGCGGGACTGACAATGAGCAGTTCTTC	CASSQRTSGTDNEQFF
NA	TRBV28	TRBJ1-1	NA	TGTGCCAGCAGCCCCAGGGTGGGGAACACTGAAGCTTTCTTT	CASSPRVGNTEAFF
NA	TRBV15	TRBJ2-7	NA	TGTGCCACCAGCAGTCGACTCGGGAACGAGCAGTACTTC	CATSSRLGNEQYF
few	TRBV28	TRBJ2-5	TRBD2	TGTGCCAGCAGTTCCGGACTAGACCTCCAAGAGACCCAGTACTTC	CASSSGLDLQETQYF
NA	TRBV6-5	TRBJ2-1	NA	TGTGCCAGCAGTCAAGTCAGGGGTACTGAGCAGTTCTTC	CASSQVRGTEQFF
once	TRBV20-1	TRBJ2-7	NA	TGCAGTGCTGGCCCCGACGAGCAGTACTTC	CSAGPDEQYF
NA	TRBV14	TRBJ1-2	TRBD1	TGTGCCAGCAGCCAAGCGGGTACAGGGGTTATCTATGGCTACACCTTC	CASSQAGTGVIYGYTF
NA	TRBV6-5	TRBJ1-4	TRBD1	TGTGCCAGCACCACAGGGGGCTATGAAAAACTGTTTTTT	CASTTGGYEKLFF
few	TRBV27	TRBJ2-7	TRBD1	TGTGCCAGCAGTGTAACCGGGACAGGGCCCGAGCAGTACTTC	CASSVTGTGPEQYF
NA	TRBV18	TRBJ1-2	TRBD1	TGTGCCAGCTCACCCCCGGGACAGCGGAGGCTCAACTACACCTTC	CASSPPGQRRLNYTF
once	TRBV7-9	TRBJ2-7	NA	TGTGCCAGCAGCGCAGGGCCCTACGAGCAGTACTTC	CASSAGPYEQYF
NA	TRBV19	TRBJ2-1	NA	TGTGCCAGTAGTATCGAGGCGGACTCTTCCTACAATGAGCAGTTCTTC	CASSIEADSSYNEQFF
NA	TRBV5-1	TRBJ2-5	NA	TGCGCCAGCAGCTCAGGGTCGGCCGGAGAGACCCAGTACTTC	CASSSGSAGETQYF
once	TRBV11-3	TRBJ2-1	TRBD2	TGTGCCAGCAGCCCGCGGACTAGCGGGGGGGCAGAGCAGTTCTTC	CASSPRTSGGAEQFF
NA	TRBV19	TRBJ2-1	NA	TGTGCCAGTAGTATAGATCTAAGGCTAGTTGGGAATGAGCAGTTCTTC	CASSIDLRLVGNEQFF